In this sample, the clone carrying this TCR beta chain turned up a few times. Time point reported: newly diagnosed GD, antithyroid drugs for less than 3 months. After RNA was extracted from PBMCs, the TCR library was made from it. TCR beta libraries were built with iRepertoire HTBI primers and Arm-PCR of CDR3 regions. TCRdb re-derived calls from the multiplex PCR reads in MiXCR, one entry per CDR3 protein. This table holds approximately 470,000 distinct CDR3 sequences, 15% to 20% found once. The record originates from a study of regulatory T cells in long-lasting Graves disease. The CDR3 extends over 14 amino acids. Germline V gene lookup returns CDR1 LGHNT and CDR2 FRNRAP. V lost 0 bases, J lost 6 bases, and 12 bases lay in between. The sample was also linked to a second study, of T cells in Graves' hyperthyroidism and ophthalmopathy.

The sample in question was peripheral blood mononuclear cells (PBMCs), obtained at new diagnosis, from a patient treated with antithyroid drugs. This TCR derives from a man aged 40-49 years with Graves disease. The V call is TRBV12-5, the J call TRBJ2-7; D might be TRBD2 (5 bases). The CDR3 sequence is CASGLVGGLIEQYF. The CDR3, as DNA: TGTGCTAGTGGTTTGGTCGGCGGGTTGATCGAGCAGTACTTC. The whole variable domain, filled in from reference TRBV12-5 and TRBJ2-7, reads DARVTQTPRHKVTEMGQEVTMRCQPILGHNTVFWYRQTMMQGLELLAYFRNRAPLDDSGMPKDRFSAEMPDATLATLKIQPSEPRDSAVYFCASGLVGGLIEQYFGPGTRLTVT.